The source of this T cell receptor beta chain is a study of shared clonotypes between healthy human individuals. The naive CD8 fraction comprised CD45RO-negative cells positively selected for CCR7 and excluded terminally differentiated effector memory CD45RA+ cells. None of the donors, who were healthy HIV-negative adults, had recently had acute infections or vaccinations. Trimming shortened V by 3 bases and J by 3 bases, and 6 bases separated the two germline ends. The CDR3 is made up of 13 amino acids. CDR1 is SGDLS, CDR2 YYNGEE, per germline. Clones were read by immunoSEQ multiplex PCR, and TCRdb kept only the in-frame ones, dropping some. The sample yields a few million clones, roughly 95% seen once.

This TCR derives from a man younger than 30 in good health. Some clones in this sample may be carry-over from other donors' samples. The sequencing sample was made of naive CD8+ T cells from PBMCs. The V and J genes are TRBV9 and TRBJ2-2; D is unresolved. CDR3 in DNA: TGTGCCAGCAGCGAACAATACACCGGGGAGCTGTTTTTT. Translating it yields CASSEQYTGELFF.